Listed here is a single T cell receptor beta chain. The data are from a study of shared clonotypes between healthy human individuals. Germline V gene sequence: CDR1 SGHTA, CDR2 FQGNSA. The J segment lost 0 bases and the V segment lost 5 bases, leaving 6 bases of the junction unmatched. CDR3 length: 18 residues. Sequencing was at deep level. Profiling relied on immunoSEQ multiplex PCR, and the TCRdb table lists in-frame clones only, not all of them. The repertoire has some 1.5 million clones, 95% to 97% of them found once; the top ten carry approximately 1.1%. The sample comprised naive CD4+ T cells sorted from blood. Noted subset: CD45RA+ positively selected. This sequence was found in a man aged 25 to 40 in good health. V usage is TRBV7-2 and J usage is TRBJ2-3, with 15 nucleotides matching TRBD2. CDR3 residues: CASSPRTSGRASTDTQYF. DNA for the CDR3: TGTGCCAGCAGCCCCCGGACTAGCGGGAGGGCTAGCACAGATACGCAGTATTTT.